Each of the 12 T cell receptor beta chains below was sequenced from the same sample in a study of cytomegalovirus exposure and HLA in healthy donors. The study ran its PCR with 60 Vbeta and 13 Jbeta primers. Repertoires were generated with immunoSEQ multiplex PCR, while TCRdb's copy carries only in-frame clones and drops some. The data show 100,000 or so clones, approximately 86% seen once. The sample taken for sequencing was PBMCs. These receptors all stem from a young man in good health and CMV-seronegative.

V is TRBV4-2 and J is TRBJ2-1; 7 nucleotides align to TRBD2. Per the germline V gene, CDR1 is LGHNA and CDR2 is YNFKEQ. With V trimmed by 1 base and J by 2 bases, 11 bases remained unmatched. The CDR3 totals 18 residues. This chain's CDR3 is CASSQGLGGLAAYNEQFF. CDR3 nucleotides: TGTGCCAGCAGCCAAGGCCTTGGAGGTCTAGCGGCCTACAATGAGCAGTTCTTC.

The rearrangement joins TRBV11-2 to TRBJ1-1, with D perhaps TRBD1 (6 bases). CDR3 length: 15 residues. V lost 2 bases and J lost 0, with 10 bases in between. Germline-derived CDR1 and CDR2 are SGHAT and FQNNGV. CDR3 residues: CASSLQGPLNTEAFF. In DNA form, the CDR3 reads TGTGCCAGCAGCTTACAGGGGCCGCTGAACACTGAAGCTTTCTTT.

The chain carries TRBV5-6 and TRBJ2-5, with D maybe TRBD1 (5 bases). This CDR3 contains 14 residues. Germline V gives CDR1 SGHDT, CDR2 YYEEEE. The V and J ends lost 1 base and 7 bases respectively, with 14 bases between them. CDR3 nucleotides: TGTGCCAGCAGCTTGCAACAGGTGGATCGGACCCAGTACTTC. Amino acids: CASSLQQVDRTQYF.

This CDR3 is CAISDGQTSTNYGYTF. Here the CDR3 DNA reads TGTGCCATCAGTGACGGACAGACCTCAACTAACTATGGCTACACCTTC. The chain joins TRBV10-3 to TRBJ1-2, with a tentative D call TRBD1 (6 bases). There are 16 residues in the CDR3. V shed 3 bases and J shed 0 bases, with 14 bases lying between them. Per germline, CDR1 ENHRY and CDR2 SYGVKD.

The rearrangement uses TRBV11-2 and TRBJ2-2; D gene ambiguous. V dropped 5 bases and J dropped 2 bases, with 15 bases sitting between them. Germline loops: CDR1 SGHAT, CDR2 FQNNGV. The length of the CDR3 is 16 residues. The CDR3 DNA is TGTGCCAGCAGCCCGAGGTCTGTGGGTAACACCGGGGAGCTGTTTTTT. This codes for CASSPRSVGNTGELFF.

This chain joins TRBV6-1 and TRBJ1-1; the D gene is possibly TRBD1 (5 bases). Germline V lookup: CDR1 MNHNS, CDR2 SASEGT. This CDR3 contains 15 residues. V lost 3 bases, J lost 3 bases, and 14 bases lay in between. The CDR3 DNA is TGTGCCAGCAGTGACGGGTCGCTAGGGGACACTGAAGCTTTCTTT. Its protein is CASSDGSLGDTEAFF.

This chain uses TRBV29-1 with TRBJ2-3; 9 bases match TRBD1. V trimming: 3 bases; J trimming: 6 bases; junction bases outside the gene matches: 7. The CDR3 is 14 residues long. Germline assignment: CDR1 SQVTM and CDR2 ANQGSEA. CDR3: CSVEGRQGVDTQYF. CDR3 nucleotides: TGCAGCGTTGAGGGGAGACAGGGGGTCGATACGCAGTATTTT.

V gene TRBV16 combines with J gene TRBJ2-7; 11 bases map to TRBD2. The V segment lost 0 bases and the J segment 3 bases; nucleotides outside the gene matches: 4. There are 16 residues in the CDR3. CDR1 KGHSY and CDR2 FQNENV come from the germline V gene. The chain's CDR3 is CASSQSLTSGSYEQYF. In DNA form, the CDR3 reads TGTGCCAGCAGCCAATCCCTCACTAGCGGGAGCTACGAGCAGTACTTC.

The CDR3 nucleotides are TGCAGCGTTACCGGGGGGGGGACAGGGAGGAGGGGCACTGAAGCTTTCTTT. It specifies CSVTGGGTGRRGTEAFF. The chain employs TRBV29-1 and TRBJ1-1; 9 bases are a match to TRBD1. This CDR3 contains 17 residues. Germline assignment: CDR1 SQVTM and CDR2 ANQGSEA. V lost 5 bases to trimming and J lost 4 bases; unmatched junction nucleotides: 17. Combining the CDR3 with reference TRBV29-1 and TRBJ1-1 gives the whole variable domain SAVISQKPSRDICQRGTSLTIQCQVDSQVTMMFWYRQQPGQSLTLIATANQGSEATYESGFVIDKFPISRPNLTFSTLTVSNMSPEDSSIYLCSVTGGGTGRRGTEAFFGQGTRLTVV.

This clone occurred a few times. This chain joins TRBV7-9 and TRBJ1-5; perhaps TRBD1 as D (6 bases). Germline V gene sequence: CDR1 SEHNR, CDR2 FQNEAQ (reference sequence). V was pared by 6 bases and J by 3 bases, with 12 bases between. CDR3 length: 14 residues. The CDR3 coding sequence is TGTGCCAGCAGACGTACAGGGCTCAATCAGCCCCAGCATTTT. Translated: CASRRTGLNQPQHF.

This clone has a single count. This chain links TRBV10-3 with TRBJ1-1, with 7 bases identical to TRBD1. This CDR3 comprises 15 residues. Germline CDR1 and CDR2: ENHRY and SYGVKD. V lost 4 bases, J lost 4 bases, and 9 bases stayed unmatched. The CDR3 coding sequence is TGTGCCATCAGTGGGGACAGACAGCCGACCACTGAAGCTTTCTTT. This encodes CAISGDRQPTTEAFF.

The CDR3 loop reads CASSPDRGIEKLFF. DNA of the CDR3: TGTGCCAGCAGTCCAGACAGGGGGATCGAAAAACTGTTTTTT. The J gene is TRBJ1-4, the V gene TRBV7-9, with 9 bases aligning to TRBD1. V was pared by 6 bases and J by 8 bases, with 7 bases of the junction left unmatched. Per the germline V gene, CDR1 is SEHNR and CDR2 is FQNEAQ (reference sequence). The CDR3 has 14 amino acids. Complete variable domain (other parts from reference TRBV7-9 and TRBJ1-4): DTGVSQNPRHKITKRGQNVTFRCDPISEHNRLYWYRQTLGQGPEFLTYFQNEAQLEKSRLLSDRFSAERPKGSFSTLEIQRTEQGDSAMYLCASSPDRGIEKLFFGSGTQLSVL.